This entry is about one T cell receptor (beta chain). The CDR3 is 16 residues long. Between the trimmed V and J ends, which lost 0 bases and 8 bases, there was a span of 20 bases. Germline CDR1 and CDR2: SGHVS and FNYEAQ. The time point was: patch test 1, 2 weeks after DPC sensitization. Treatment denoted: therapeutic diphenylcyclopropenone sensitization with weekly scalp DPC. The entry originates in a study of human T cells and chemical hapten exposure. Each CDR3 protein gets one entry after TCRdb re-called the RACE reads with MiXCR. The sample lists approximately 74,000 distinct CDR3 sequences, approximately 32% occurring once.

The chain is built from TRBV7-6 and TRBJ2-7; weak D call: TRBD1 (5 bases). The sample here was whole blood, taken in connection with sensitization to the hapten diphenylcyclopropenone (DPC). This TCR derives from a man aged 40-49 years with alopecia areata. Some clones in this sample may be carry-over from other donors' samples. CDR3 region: CASSLAGTGRGVKQYF. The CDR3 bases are TGTGCCAGCAGCTTAGCGGGCACAGGCCGTGGTGTCAAGCAGTACTTC.